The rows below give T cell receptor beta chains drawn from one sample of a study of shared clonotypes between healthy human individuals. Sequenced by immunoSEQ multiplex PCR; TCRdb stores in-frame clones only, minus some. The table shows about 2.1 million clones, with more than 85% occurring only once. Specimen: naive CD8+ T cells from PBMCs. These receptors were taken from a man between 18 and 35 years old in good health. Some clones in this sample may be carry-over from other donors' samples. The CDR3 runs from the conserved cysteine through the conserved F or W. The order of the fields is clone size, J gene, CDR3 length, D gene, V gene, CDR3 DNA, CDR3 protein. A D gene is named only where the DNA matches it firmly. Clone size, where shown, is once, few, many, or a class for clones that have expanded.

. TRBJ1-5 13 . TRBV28 TGTGCCAGCACCCTAGGGCTGTTGGAGCCCCAGCATTTT CASTLGLLEPQHF
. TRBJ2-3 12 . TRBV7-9 TGTGCCAGCAGCTTAGGGCCGGATACGCAGTATTTT CASSLGPDTQYF
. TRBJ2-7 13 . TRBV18 TGTGCCAGCTCACCTTCGGACAGTTACGAGCAGTACTTC CASSPSDSYEQYF
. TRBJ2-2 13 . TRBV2 TGTGCCAGCAGGGTTTCGAACACCGGGGAGCTGTTTTTT CASRVSNTGELFF
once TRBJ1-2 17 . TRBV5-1 TGCGCCAGCAGCTTGGTAGCGCAGGCCTCACCCTACTATGGCTACACCTTC CASSLVAQASPYYGYTF
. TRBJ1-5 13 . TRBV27 TGTGCCAGCAGTTTAGAGGGGAGCCAGCCCCAGCATTTT CASSLEGSQPQHF
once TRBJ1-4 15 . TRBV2 TGTGCCAGCAGAGCCGGAACAGCGAATAATGAAAAACTGTTTTTT CASRAGTANNEKLFF
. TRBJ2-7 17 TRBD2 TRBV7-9 TGTGCCAGCAGTCCCGGGACTAGCGGGAAGTCTTCCTACGAGCAGTACTTC CASSPGTSGKSSYEQYF
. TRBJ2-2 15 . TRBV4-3 TGCGCCAGCAGCCAATACAGGGCTTCACCCGGGGAGCTGTTTTTT CASSQYRASPGELFF
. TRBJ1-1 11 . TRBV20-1 TGCAGTGCTAGTCAGGGAACTGAAGCTTTCTTT CSASQGTEAFF
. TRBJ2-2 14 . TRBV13 TGTGCCAGCAGCTTCGGTAACGGGGCCGGGGAGCTGTTTTTT CASSFGNGAGELFF
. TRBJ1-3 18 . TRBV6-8 TGTGCCAGCAGTTACTCCTCTTATAAACAGGGAGGTGGAAACACCATATATTTT CASSYSSYKQGGGNTIYF
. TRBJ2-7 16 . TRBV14 TGTGCCAGCAGCCAAAGGTCAGGTTACGGCTCCTACGAGCAGTACTTC CASSQRSGYGSYEQYF
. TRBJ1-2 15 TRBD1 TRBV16 TGTGCCAGCAGCCAATCTAGGACAGGAAGCTATGGCTACACCTTC CASSQSRTGSYGYTF
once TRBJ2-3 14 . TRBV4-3 TGCGCCAGCAGCCAAGAGACAGCTACAGATACGCAGTATTTT CASSQETATDTQYF
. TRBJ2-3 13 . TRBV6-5 TGTGCCAGCAGTTACATAGTCTCAGATACGCAGTATTTT CASSYIVSDTQYF
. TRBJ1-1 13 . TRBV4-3 TGCGCCAGCAGCCAAACAGGGATCACTGAAGCTTTCTTT CASSQTGITEAFF
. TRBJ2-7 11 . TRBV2 TGTGCCAGCAGCCAAACGTACGAGCAGTACTTC CASSQTYEQYF
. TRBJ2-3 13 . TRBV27 TGTGCCAGCAGTTTCGTGGGGGCTTTGGAGCAGTATTTT CASSFVGALEQYF
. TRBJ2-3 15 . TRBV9 TGTGCCAGCAGCCCAAAGGGCCGACACACAGATACGCAGTATTTT CASSPKGRHTDTQYF
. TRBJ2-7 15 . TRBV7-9 TGTGCCAGCAGCTTAGCAGTAGGGCTGTGGTACGAGCAGTACTTC CASSLAVGLWYEQYF
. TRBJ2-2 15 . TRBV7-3 TGTGCCAGCAGCTCCCGGGACCTAAACACCGGGGAGCTGTTTTTT CASSSRDLNTGELFF
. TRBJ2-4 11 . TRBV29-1 TGCAGCGTTGGGGTCGAGGGGATTCAGTACTTC CSVGVEGIQYF
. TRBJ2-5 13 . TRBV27 TGTGCCAGCAGCCAACAGGGATTCGAGACCCAGTACTTC CASSQQGFETQYF
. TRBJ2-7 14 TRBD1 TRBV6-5 TGTGCCAGCAGTTACGAGCAGGGGGTAGACGAGCAGTACTTC CASSYEQGVDEQYF
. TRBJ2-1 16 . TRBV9 TGTGCCAGCAGCAAAAACGACAGGATTGGGGTGAATGAGCAGTTCTTC CASSKNDRIGVNEQFF
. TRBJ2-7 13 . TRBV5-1 TGCGCCAGCAGCTTGGAGCAGCCCTACGAGCAGTACTTC CASSLEQPYEQYF
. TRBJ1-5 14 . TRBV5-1 TGCGCCAGCAGCTTGGAACACCGCAATCAGCCCCAGCATTTT CASSLEHRNQPQHF
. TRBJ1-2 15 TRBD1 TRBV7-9 TGTGCCAGCAGTTATGCCCCCGGACAGGGGAACGGCTACACCTTC CASSYAPGQGNGYTF
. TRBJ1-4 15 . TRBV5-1 TGCGCCAGCAGCCGTATGGGGGGACTTAATGAAAAACTGTTTTTT CASSRMGGLNEKLFF
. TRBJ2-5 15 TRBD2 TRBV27 TGTGCCAGCAGTTTGGAAGCGGGACGCAAGGAGACCCAGTACTTC CASSLEAGRKETQYF
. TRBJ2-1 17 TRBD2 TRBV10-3 TGTGCCATCAGCCTTACTAGCGTTCGGCCCACCTACAATGAGCAGTTCTTC CAISLTSVRPTYNEQFF
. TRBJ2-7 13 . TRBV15 TGTGCCACCAGCGCTTCCCGGGGCTACGAGCAGTACTTC CATSASRGYEQYF
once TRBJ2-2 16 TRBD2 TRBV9 TGTGCCAGCAGCCCACCTACTAGCGGGAGGACCGGGGAGCTGTTTTTT CASSPPTSGRTGELFF
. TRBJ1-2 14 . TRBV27 TGTGCCAGCAGTGTCTTCGCAGGGTCTTATGGCTACACCTTC CASSVFAGSYGYTF
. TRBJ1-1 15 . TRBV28 TGTGCCAGCAGTTTTTGGGGGGGGATGAACACTGAAGCTTTCTTT CASSFWGGMNTEAFF
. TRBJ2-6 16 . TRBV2 TGTGCCAGCAGTGAAGCAGGCGTAGGTGGGGCCAACGTCCTGACTTTC CASSEAGVGGANVLTF
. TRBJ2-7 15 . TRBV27 TGTGCCAGCAGTTTAGTAGAGGGAATAGTCTACGAGCAGTACTTC CASSLVEGIVYEQYF
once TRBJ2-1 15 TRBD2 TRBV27 TGTGCCAGCAGGTTAGCGGGGGGGCTCCCCCATGAGCAGTTCTTC CASRLAGGLPHEQFF
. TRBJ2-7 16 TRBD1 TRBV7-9 TGTGCCAGCAGCTCCAGACAGGGGGCGGCCGGCTACGAGCAGTACTTC CASSSRQGAAGYEQYF
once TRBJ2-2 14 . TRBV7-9 TGTGCCAGCAGCCAGGACGGTAACACCGGGGAGCTGTTTTTT CASSQDGNTGELFF
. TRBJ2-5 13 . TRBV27 TGTGCCAGCAGTTCCAGGGGACAAGAGACCCAGTACTTC CASSSRGQETQYF
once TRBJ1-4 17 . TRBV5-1 TGCGCCAGCAGCTTGGCCATGGGGTCTGCAACTAATGAAAAACTGTTTTTT CASSLAMGSATNEKLFF
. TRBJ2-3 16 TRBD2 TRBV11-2 TGTGCCAGCAGCTTGTCTAGCGGGAGGCGCACAGATACGCAGTATTTT CASSLSSGRRTDTQYF
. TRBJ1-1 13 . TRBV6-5 TGTGCCAGCAGTTACGGCCCGAACACTGAAGCTTTCTTT CASSYGPNTEAFF
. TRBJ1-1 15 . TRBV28 TGTGCCAGCAGTCTTAGGGGCACGATGAACACTGAAGCTTTCTTT CASSLRGTMNTEAFF
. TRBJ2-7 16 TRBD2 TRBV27 TGTGCCAGCAGCCCTCGCACGGGACTAGCCTCCTACGAGCAGTACTTC CASSPRTGLASYEQYF
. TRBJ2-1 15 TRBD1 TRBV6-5 TGTGCCAGCAGTTGGACAGGGAGCTCCTACAATGAGCAGTTCTTC CASSWTGSSYNEQFF
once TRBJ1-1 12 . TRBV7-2 TGTGCCAGCAGCTTGGGGCCTCCTGAAGCTTTCTTT CASSLGPPEAFF
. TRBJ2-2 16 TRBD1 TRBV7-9 TGTGCCAGCAGCCCGAACACAGGGGTCAACACCGGGGAGCTGTTTTTT CASSPNTGVNTGELFF
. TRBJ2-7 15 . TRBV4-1 TGCGCCAGCAGTCCACTTCAGTTCTCCTACTACGAGCAGTACTTC CASSPLQFSYYEQYF
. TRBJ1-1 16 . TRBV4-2 TGTGCCAGCAGCCAAGTCGAGGAATCGGTGAACACTGAAGCTTTCTTT CASSQVEESVNTEAFF
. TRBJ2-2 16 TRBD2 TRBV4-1 TGCGCCAGCAGCCACCGGACTAGCGGAAACACCGGGGAGCTGTTTTTT CASSHRTSGNTGELFF
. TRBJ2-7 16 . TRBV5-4 TGTGCCAGCAGCCCAAGGGAGGAGGGGTATGTGTCCGAGCAGTACTTC CASSPREEGYVSEQYF
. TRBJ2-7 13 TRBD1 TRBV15 TGTGCCACCAGCGGACGGACAGGTGGCGAGCAGTACTTC CATSGRTGGEQYF